This passage covers 25 T cell receptor beta chains from one sample sequenced in a study of cytomegalovirus exposure and HLA in healthy donors. The primer mix had 60 Vbeta and 13 Jbeta primers. The table came from immunoSEQ multiplex PCR; TCRdb's copy has only in-frame clones and leaves some out. The repertoire holds 90,000 to 150,000 clones, with around 60% as singletons. What was sequenced was PBMCs. The receptors here all came from a middle-aged man in good health and CMV-seropositive.

CDR3 residues: CASTSGQGALNEQFF. DNA for the CDR3: TGTGCCAGCACTTCAGGGCAGGGGGCCCTCAATGAGCAGTTCTTC. The chain uses TRBV27 and TRBJ2-1; 8 bases agree with TRBD1. This CDR3 comprises 15 residues. Germline V gives CDR1 MNHEY, CDR2 SMNVEV (reference sequence). V dropped 7 bases and J dropped 6; count of bases not matched to a gene: 11.

This chain uses TRBV25-1 with TRBJ2-7; 9 bases agree with TRBD2. The germline V gene has CDR1 MGHDK and CDR2 SYGVNS. The V segment lost 8 bases and the J segment 3 bases; nucleotides outside the gene matches: 11. The CDR3 runs 15 residues. This CDR3 reads CASSRGSGSGYEQYF. The CDR3 DNA follows: TGTGCCAGCTCCCGAGGTAGCGGGAGTGGCTACGAGCAGTACTTC.

The chain has TRBV18 and TRBJ2-2; no clear D. The CDR3 has 16 residues. Germline CDR1 and CDR2: KGHSH and LQKENI. Trimming left V 2 bases short and J 6 bases short, with 16 bases between. The CDR3 DNA follows: TGTGCCAGCTCACCAAGGAGTAGTCCGTCGTCCGGGGAGCTGTTTTTT. It yields the protein CASSPRSSPSSGELFF.

V gene TRBV4-2 combines with J gene TRBJ1-1; tentatively, D is TRBD1 (5 bases). V lost 1 base and J lost 1, with 13 bases in between. The CDR3 sequence is 16 residues long. Germline V gives CDR1 LGHNA, CDR2 YNFKEQ. CDR3 in amino acids: CASSQGGDGQNTEAFF. The CDR3 DNA follows: TGTGCCAGCAGCCAAGGGGGCGACGGACAGAACACTGAAGCTTTCTTT.

This sequence joins TRBV4-1 and TRBJ1-5; 9 bases match TRBD1. CDR1 is MGHRA, CDR2 YSYEKL, per germline. V gave up 4 bases and J gave up 6 bases; unmatched junction bases: 7. This CDR3 has 15 residues. CDR3 in amino acids: CASSRTGTGIQPQHF. The CDR3 DNA reads as TGCGCCAGCAGCCGCACCGGGACAGGGATTCAGCCCCAGCATTTT.

The chain employs TRBV27 and TRBJ2-1; tentative D call: TRBD1 (5 bases). Germline CDR1 MNHEY, CDR2 SMNVEV (reference sequence). V lost 2 bases to trimming and J lost 0 bases, with 20 bases between them. The CDR3 consists of 19 residues. For the CDR3, the DNA is TGTGCCAGCAGTTTAATGTCGCCTCGGACATATAGCTCCTACAATGAGCAGTTCTTC. Its protein product is CASSLMSPRTYSSYNEQFF.

This clone was found a few times. The chain is built from TRBV4-3 and TRBJ2-2; 7 bases are shared with TRBD1. CDR1 LGHNA and CDR2 YSLEER come from the germline V gene. The junction had 3 bases not matched to a gene; V was cut back by 0 bases and J by 5 bases. The length of the CDR3 is 15 residues. The CDR3 protein is CASSQETGMTGELFF. The CDR3, as DNA: TGCGCCAGCAGCCAAGAGACAGGGATGACCGGGGAGCTGTTTTTT.

This clone was detected only a few times. The chain carries TRBV11-2 and TRBJ2-2; no clear D. The CDR3 runs 14 residues. Germline CDR1 and CDR2: SGHAT and FQNNGV. V was clipped by 4 bases and J by 3 bases, with 9 bases between them. CDR3 sequence reads: CASSSSRDTGELFF. The CDR3 DNA reads as TGTGCCAGCAGCTCGTCCCGGGACACCGGGGAGCTGTTTTTT.

The genes are TRBV9 and TRBJ1-6, with 9 bases that match TRBD1. Germline trimming cut 2 bases from V and 7 bases from J; bases unmatched to any gene: 1. The CDR3 covers 14 residues. From germline, CDR1 is SGDLS and CDR2 YYNGEE. CDR3 bases: TGTGCCAGCAGCGTTGACAGGGGGAATTCACCCCTCCACTTT. It specifies CASSVDRGNSPLHF.

The V call is TRBV6-5, the J call TRBJ2-3; tentative D call: TRBD1 (6 bases). The CDR3 consists of 13 residues. V lost 8 bases and J 1 base, leaving 10 bases between the germline ends. Germline CDR1 and CDR2: MNHEY and SVGAGI. The chain's CDR3 is CASRRTGTDTQYF. The CDR3 DNA follows: TGTGCCAGCCGACGGACAGGCACAGATACGCAGTATTTT.

This clone was found once. The rearrangement joins TRBV2 to TRBJ2-5; D not resolved. Germline V gene data show CDR1 as SNHLY and CDR2 as FYNNEI. This CDR3 region has 15 residues. V lost 2 bases, J lost 2 bases, and 12 bases lay in between. CDR3 sequence reads: CASSEPPPRQETQYF. The CDR3 DNA reads TGTGCCAGCAGTGAACCGCCCCCTAGGCAAGAGACCCAGTACTTC.

Note on this clone: The same CDR3 can be traced to other DNA sequences in this sample. V and J are TRBV29-1 and TRBJ2-5; D perhaps matches TRBD2 (6 bases). Trimming removed 7 bases at V and 2 bases at J, with 14 bases between. The CDR3 is made up of 13 amino acids. The V gene's germline CDR1 is SQVTM and CDR2 ANQGSEA. The CDR3, as DNA: TGCAGCGCCCCGGGAGAGGTGCAAGAGACCCAGTACTTC. The encoded protein is CSAPGEVQETQYF. Full variable domain (missing parts from reference TRBV29-1 and TRBJ2-5): SAVISQKPSRDICQRGTSLTIQCQVDSQVTMMFWYRQQPGQSLTLIATANQGSEATYESGFVIDKFPISRPNLTFSTLTVSNMSPEDSSIYLCSAPGEVQETQYFGPGTRLLVL.

V gene TRBV19 combines with J gene TRBJ1-5, with no clear D. The CDR3 consists of 15 residues. The ends were cut back, 7 bases at V and 0 bases at J, with 13 bases in the middle. The germline V gene has CDR1 LNHDA and CDR2 SQIVND (reference sequence). Here the CDR3 DNA reads TGTGCCAGTAAACGGGGAGCGAGTAGCAATCAGCCCCAGCATTTT. It yields the protein CASKRGASSNQPQHF.

V is TRBV6-4 and J is TRBJ1-5, with 7 bases aligning to TRBD1. Germline V gives CDR1 MRHNA, CDR2 SNTAGT. The V segment lost 4 bases and the J segment 0 bases; nucleotides outside the gene matches: 12. The CDR3 extends over 18 amino acids. The CDR3 loop is CASSALLQGQNSNQPQHF. CDR3 nucleotide sequence: TGTGCCAGCAGTGCTTTACTACAGGGACAGAATAGCAATCAGCCCCAGCATTTT.

V gene TRBV30 combines with J gene TRBJ1-2; no clear D gene. The ends were cut back, 0 bases at V and 10 bases at J, with 9 bases in the middle. Germline CDR1 reads GTSNPN; CDR2 reads SVGIG (reference sequence). The CDR3 is made up of 11 amino acids. CDR3 loop: CAWSVEGSYTF. The CDR3 DNA reads as TGTGCCTGGAGTGTAGAGGGTTCCTACACCTTC.

A single count supports this clone. The chain links TRBV5-8 to TRBJ2-1; TRBD2 aligns across 10 bases. Germline V lookup: CDR1 SGHTS, CDR2 YDEGEE. The CDR3 length is 15 residues. V was pared by 6 bases and J by 6 bases, with 9 bases of the junction left unmatched. The CDR3 is CASTLGLAVVNEQFF. CDR3 nucleotide sequence: TGTGCCAGCACCTTAGGACTAGCGGTTGTCAATGAGCAGTTCTTC.

V and J are TRBV11-3 and TRBJ2-7; 8 bases fit TRBD2. Germline V gene data show CDR1 as SGHNT and CDR2 as YENEEA. The CDR3 covers 16 residues. V shed 5 bases, J shed 3 bases, and the junction held 12 bases outside the gene matches. This chain's CDR3 is CASSPAGIAGFYEQYF. The CDR3 bases are TGTGCCAGCAGCCCAGCGGGGATAGCGGGGTTCTACGAGCAGTACTTC.

Only a few counts were recorded for this clone. The rearrangement uses TRBV5-1 and TRBJ1-3; D not certain. The CDR3 is 16 residues long. The V gene lost 3 bases and the J gene lost 0 bases, with 13 bases spanning the gap. The germline CDR1 and CDR2 sequences are SGHRS and YFSETQ. The DNA of the CDR3 is TGCGCCAGCAGCTGGGCGGGAGGCCTCTCTGGAAACACCATATATTTT. It specifies CASSWAGGLSGNTIYF.

The chain is built from TRBV5-1 and TRBJ2-7; 9 bases line up with TRBD1. This CDR3 is built from 13 residues. Germline trimming cut 5 bases from V and 6 bases from J; bases unmatched to any gene: 6. CDR1 is SGHRS and CDR2 is YFSETQ in the germline V gene. The CDR3 DNA follows: TGCGCCAGCAGTAGGGACAGGGAGGGCGAGCAGTACTTC. This sequence encodes CASSRDREGEQYF. The full variable domain, rest sourced from reference TRBV5-1 and TRBJ2-7, is KAGVTQTPRYLIKTRGQQVTLSCSPISGHRSVSWYQQTPGQGLQFLFEYFSETQRNKGNFPGRFSGRQFSNSRSEMNVSTLELGDSALYLCASSRDREGEQYFGPGTRLTVT.

The genes are TRBV7-9 and TRBJ2-1, with 11 nucleotides matching TRBD2. The V gene end was trimmed by 5 bases and the J gene end by 0 bases; junction bases not matched to a gene: 6. The CDR3 extends over 17 amino acids. CDR1 is SEHNR, CDR2 FQNEAQ, per germline (reference sequence). The CDR3 region is CASSAWGLAVSYNEQFF. CDR3 in DNA: TGTGCCAGCAGCGCCTGGGGACTAGCGGTCTCCTACAATGAGCAGTTCTTC.

The CDR3 nucleotides read TGCGCCAGCAGCTTGGCAGGGGGGCCCTCCTACGAGCAGTACTTC. It encodes CASSLAGGPSYEQYF. The chain is built from TRBV5-1 and TRBJ2-7, with D perhaps matching TRBD1 (7 bases). Trimming removed 0 bases from V and 0 bases from J, with 10 bases in between. CDR3 size: 15 residues. Germline V gene lookup returns CDR1 SGHRS and CDR2 YFSETQ.

The genes are TRBV5-1 and TRBJ2-2; 7 bases map to TRBD2. Germline assignment: CDR1 SGHRS and CDR2 YFSETQ. This CDR3 has 17 residues. Unmatched junction bases numbered 14, after V lost 1 base and J lost 8 bases. The CDR3 DNA reads TGCGCCAGCAGCTTGTCCCTAAAAGCGGGGCCGTTGGGGGAGCTGTTTTTT. Its translation: CASSLSLKAGPLGELFF.

This clone was seen more than once but under ten times. The rearrangement links TRBV7-2 to TRBJ1-2, with TRBD1 as a possible D gene (5 bases). Germline lookup yields CDR1 SGHTA and CDR2 FQGNSA. V was clipped by 3 bases and J by 3 bases, with 17 bases between them. This CDR3 is 16 amino acids long. For the CDR3, the DNA is TGTGCCAGCAGCTTGGGCTTAGGCAGGGAATACTATGGCTACACCTTC. This codes for CASSLGLGREYYGYTF.

The table lists this clone with a few counts. CDR3 nucleotides: TGTGCCAGCAGTGAAGGACAGGGGGTTTCCACAGCTTTCTTT. Protein product: CASSEGQGVSTAFF. This chain links TRBV6-1 with TRBJ1-1, with 9 bases that match TRBD1. J lost 10 bases, V lost 1 base, and 7 bases had no gene match. Germline loops: CDR1 MNHNS, CDR2 SASEGT. The CDR3 covers 14 residues.

The chain uses TRBV18 and TRBJ1-6, with 7 bases fitting TRBD1. J was trimmed by 7 bases and V by 5 bases; bases with no gene match: 2. The CDR3 spans 13 residues. Per the germline V gene, CDR1 is KGHSH and CDR2 is LQKENI. For the CDR3, the DNA is TGTGCCAGCTCAACGACAGGGAATTCACCCCTCCACTTT. Amino acids: CASSTTGNSPLHF. Full variable domain (rest looked up from reference TRBV18 and TRBJ1-6): NAGVMQNPRHLVRRRGQEARLRCSPMKGHSHVYWYRQLPEEGLKFMVYLQKENIIDESGMPKERFSAEFPKEGPSILRIQQVVRGDSAAYFCASSTTGNSPLHFGNGTRLTVT.